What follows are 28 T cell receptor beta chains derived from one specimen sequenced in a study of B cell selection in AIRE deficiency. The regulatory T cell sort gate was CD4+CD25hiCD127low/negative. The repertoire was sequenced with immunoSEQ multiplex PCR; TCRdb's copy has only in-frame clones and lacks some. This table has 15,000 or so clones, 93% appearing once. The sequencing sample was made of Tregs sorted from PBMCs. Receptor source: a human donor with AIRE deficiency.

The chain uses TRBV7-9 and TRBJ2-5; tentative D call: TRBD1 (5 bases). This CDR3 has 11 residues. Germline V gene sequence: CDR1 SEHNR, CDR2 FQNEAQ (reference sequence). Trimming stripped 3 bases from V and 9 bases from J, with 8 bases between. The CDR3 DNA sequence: TGTGCCAGCAGCTTGAAAGGGGCCCAGTACTTC. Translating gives CASSLKGAQYF.

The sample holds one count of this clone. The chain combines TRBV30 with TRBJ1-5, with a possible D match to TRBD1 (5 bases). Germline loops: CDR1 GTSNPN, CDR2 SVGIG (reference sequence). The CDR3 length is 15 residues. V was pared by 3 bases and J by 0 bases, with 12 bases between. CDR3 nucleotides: TGTGCCTGGAGCTCTGGGGGTCGTAGCAATCAGCCCCAGCATTTT. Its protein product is CAWSSGGRSNQPQHF.

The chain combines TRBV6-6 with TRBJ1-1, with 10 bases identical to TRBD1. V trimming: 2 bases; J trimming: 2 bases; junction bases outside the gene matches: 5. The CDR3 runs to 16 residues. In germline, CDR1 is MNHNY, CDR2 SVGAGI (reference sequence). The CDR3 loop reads CASSYPWTGGNTEAFF. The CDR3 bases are TGTGCCAGCAGTTACCCTTGGACAGGGGGTAACACTGAAGCTTTCTTT.

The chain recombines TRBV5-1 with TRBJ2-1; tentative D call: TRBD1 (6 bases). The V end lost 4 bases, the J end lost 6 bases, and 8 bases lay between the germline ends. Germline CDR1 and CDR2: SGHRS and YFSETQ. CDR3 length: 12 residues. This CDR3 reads CASSPDSNEQFF. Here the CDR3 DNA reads TGCGCCAGCAGCCCGGACAGCAATGAGCAGTTCTTC. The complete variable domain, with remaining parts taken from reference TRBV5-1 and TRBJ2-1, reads KAGVTQTPRYLIKTRGQQVTLSCSPISGHRSVSWYQQTPGQGLQFLFEYFSETQRNKGNFPGRFSGRQFSNSRSEMNVSTLELGDSALYLCASSPDSNEQFFGPGTRLTVL.

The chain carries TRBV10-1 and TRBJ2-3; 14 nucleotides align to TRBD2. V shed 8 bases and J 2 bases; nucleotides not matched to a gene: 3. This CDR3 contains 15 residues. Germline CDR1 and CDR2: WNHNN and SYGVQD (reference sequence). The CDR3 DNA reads TGCGCCAGCCTGACTAGCGGGAGGGCCACAGATACGCAGTATTTT. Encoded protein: CASLTSGRATDTQYF.

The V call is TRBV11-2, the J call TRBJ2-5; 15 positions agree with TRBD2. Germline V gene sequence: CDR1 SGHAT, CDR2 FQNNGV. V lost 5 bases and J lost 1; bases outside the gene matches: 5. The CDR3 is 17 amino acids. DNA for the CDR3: TGTGCCAGCAGCGGGGGACTAGCGGGAGGACGCCAAGAGACCCAGTACTTC. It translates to CASSGGLAGGRQETQYF.

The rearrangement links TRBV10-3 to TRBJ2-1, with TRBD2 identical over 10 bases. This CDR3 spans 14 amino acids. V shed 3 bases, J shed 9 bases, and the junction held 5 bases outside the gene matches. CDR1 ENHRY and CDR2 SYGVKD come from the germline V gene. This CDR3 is CAISDKREGREQFF. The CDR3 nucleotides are TGTGCCATCAGTGACAAGCGGGAGGGGCGTGAGCAGTTCTTC.

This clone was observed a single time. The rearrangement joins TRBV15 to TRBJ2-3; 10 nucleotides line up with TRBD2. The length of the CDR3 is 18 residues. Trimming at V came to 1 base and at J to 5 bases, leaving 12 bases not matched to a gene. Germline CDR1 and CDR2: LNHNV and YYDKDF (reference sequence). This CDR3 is CATSRGTSGKIWGDTQYF. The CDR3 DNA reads TGTGCCACCAGCAGAGGGACTAGCGGTAAAATATGGGGAGATACGCAGTATTTT.

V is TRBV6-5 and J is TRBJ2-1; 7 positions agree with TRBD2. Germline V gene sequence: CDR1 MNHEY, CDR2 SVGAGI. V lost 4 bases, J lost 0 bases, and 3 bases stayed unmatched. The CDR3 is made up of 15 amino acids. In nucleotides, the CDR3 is TGTGCCAGCAGTTTTTTAGCGGGCTCCTACAATGAGCAGTTCTTC. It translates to CASSFLAGSYNEQFF.

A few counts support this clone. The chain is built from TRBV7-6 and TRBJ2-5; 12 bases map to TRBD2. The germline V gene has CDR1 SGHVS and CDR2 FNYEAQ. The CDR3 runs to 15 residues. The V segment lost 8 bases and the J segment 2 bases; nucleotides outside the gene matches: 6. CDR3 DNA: TGTGCCAGCCAAGCCGGACTAGCGGGACAAGAGACCCAGTACTTC. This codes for CASQAGLAGQETQYF.

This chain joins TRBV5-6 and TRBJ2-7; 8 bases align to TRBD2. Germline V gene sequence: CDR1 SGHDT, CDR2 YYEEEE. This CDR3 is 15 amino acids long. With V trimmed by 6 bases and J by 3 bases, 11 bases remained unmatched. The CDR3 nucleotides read TGTGCCAGCACCCCTTATAGCGGGATGATCTACGAGCAGTACTTC. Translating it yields CASTPYSGMIYEQYF.

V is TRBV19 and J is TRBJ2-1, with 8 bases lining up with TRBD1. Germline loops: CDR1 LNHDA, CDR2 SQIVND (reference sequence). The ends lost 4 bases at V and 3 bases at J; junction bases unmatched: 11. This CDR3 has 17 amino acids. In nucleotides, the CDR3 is TGTGCCAGTAGTACCCGGACAGGGTATGAGGACTACAATGAGCAGTTCTTC. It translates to CASSTRTGYEDYNEQFF.

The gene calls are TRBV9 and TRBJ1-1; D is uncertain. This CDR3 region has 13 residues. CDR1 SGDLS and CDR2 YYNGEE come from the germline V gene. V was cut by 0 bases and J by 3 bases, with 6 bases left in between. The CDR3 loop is CASSVAGDTEAFF. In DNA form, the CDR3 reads TGTGCCAGCAGCGTAGCCGGGGACACTGAAGCTTTCTTT.

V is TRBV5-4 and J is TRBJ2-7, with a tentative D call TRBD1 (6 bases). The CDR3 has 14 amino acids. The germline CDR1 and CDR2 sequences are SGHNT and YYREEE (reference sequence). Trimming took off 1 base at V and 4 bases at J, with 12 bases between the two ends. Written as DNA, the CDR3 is TGTGCCAGCAGCTTGTTCCCAGGGGCATACGAGCAGTACTTC. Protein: CASSLFPGAYEQYF. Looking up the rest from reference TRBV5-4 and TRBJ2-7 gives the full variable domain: ETGVTQSPTHLIKTRGQQVTLRCSSQSGHNTVSWYQQALGQGPQFIFQYYREEENGRGNFPPRFSGLQFPNYSSELNVNALELDDSALYLCASSLFPGAYEQYFGPGTRLTVT.

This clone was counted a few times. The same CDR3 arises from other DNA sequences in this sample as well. In DNA, the CDR3 is TGTGCCAGCAGCTTGGGACAGGGGTATGGCTACACCTTC. Encoded protein: CASSLGQGYGYTF. V is TRBV7-9 and J is TRBJ1-2; 10 bases match TRBD1. The CDR3 sequence is 13 residues long. The V and J ends lost 3 bases and 5 bases, in that order; junction bases with no gene match: 0. Looked up from germline, CDR1 is SEHNR and CDR2 is FQNEAQ (reference sequence).

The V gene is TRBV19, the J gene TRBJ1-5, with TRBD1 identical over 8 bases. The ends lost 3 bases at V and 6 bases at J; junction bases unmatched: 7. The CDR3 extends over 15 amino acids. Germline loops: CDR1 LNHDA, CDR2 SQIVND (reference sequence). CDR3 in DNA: TGTGCCAGTAGTATGTCAGGGGGCGAGTTTCAGCCCCAGCATTTT. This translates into CASSMSGGEFQPQHF.

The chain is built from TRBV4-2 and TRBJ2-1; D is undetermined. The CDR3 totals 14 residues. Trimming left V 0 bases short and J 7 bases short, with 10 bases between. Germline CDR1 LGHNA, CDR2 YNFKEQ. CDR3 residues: CASSQEIRENEQFF. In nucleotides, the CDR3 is TGTGCCAGCAGCCAAGAAATACGAGAGAATGAGCAGTTCTTC.

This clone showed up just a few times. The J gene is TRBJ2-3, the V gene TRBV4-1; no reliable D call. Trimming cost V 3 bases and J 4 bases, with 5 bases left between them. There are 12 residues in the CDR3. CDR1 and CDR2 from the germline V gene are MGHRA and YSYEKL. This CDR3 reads CASSQVADTQYF. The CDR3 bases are TGCGCCAGCAGCCAGGTTGCAGATACGCAGTATTTT.

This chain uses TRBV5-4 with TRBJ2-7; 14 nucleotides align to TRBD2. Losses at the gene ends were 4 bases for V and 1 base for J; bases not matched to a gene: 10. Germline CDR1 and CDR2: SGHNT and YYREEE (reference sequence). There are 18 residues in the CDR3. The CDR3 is CASSQDGTSGSISYEQYF. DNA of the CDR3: TGTGCCAGCAGCCAAGATGGGACTAGCGGGAGTATATCCTACGAGCAGTACTTC.

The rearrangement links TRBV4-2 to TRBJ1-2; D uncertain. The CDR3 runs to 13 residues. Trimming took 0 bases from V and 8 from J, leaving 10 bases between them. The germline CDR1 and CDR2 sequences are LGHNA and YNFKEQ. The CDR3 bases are TGTGCCAGCAGCCAAGAAGAAAGACGCGGCTACACCTTC. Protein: CASSQEERRGYTF.

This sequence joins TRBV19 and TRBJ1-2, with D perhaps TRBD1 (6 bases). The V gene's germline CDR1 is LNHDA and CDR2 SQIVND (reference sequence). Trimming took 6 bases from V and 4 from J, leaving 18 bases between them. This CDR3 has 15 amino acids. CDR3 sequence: CASRDPGTNRYGYTF. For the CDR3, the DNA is TGTGCCAGTAGGGACCCCGGGACAAACCGCTATGGCTACACCTTC.

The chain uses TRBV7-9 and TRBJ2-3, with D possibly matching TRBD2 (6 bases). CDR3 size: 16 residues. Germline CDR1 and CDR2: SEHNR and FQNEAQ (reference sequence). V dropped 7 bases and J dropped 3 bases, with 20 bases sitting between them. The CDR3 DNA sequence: TGTGCCAGCACTTCGCAGGGTGGAGGGCGTACAGATACGCAGTATTTT. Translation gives CASTSQGGGRTDTQYF.

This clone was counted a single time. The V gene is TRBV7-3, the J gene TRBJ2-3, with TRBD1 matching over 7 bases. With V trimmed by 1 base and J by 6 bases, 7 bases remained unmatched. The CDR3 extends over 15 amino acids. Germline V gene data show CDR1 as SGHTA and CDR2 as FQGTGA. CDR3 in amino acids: CASSLKGQPSDTQYF. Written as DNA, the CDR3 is TGTGCCAGCAGCTTAAAGGGACAGCCGTCGGATACGCAGTATTTT.

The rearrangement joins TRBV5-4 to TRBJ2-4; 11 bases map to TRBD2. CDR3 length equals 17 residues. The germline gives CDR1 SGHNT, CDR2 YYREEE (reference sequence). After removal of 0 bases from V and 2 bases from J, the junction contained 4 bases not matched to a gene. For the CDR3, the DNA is TGTGCCAGCAGCTTGGGGGCTAGCGGGAGGACCAAAAACATTCAGTACTTC. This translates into CASSLGASGRTKNIQYF.

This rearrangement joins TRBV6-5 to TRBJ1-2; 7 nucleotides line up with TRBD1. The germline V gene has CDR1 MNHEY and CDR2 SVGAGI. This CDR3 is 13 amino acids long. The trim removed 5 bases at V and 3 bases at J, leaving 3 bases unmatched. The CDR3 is CASSVGQHYGYTF. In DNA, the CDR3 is TGTGCCAGCAGTGTGGGACAGCACTATGGCTACACCTTC.

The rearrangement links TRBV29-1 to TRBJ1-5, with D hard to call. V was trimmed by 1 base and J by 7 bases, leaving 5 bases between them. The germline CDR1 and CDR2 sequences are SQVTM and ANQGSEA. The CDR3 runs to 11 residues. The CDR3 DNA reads TGCAGCGTTGAAGGTGGCCAGCCCCAGCATTTT. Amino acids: CSVEGGQPQHF. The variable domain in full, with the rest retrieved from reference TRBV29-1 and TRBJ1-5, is SAVISQKPSRDICQRGTSLTIQCQVDSQVTMMFWYRQQPGQSLTLIATANQGSEATYESGFVIDKFPISRPNLTFSTLTVSNMSPEDSSIYLCSVEGGQPQHFGDGTRLSIL.

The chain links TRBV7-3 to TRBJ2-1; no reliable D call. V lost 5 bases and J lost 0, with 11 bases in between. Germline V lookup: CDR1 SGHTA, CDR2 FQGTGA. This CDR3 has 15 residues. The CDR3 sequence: CASSPDATSYNEQFF. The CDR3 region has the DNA TGTGCCAGCAGCCCTGACGCAACCTCCTACAATGAGCAGTTCTTC.

CDR3 in DNA: TGTGCCAGTAGCCACCTAGCGGGAGGGATTGGTGCAGATACGCAGTATTTT. Translating it yields CASSHLAGGIGADTQYF. The chain uses TRBV19 and TRBJ2-3; the match to TRBD2 covers 12 bases. The CDR3 has 17 residues. The V gene's germline CDR1 is LNHDA and CDR2 SQIVND (reference sequence). The trim removed 6 bases at V and 4 bases at J, leaving 11 bases unmatched.